What follows are 19 T cell receptor beta chains derived from one specimen sequenced in a study of shared clonotypes between healthy human individuals. Assay: immunoSEQ multiplex PCR; the TCRdb copy retains only in-frame clones and omits some. The sample consists of roughly 1.5 million clones, approximately 98% of them appearing once. The sample comprised naive CD4+ T cells sorted from blood. The subset: CD45RA+ positively selected. The source of these receptors is a man aged 25 to 40 in good health.

The chain is built from TRBV19 and TRBJ2-2; the D gene is possibly TRBD2 (6 bases). The CDR3 has 13 amino acids. Germline loops: CDR1 LNHDA, CDR2 SQIVND (reference sequence). V gave up 2 bases and J gave up 7 bases, with 8 bases separating them. The CDR3, as DNA: TGTGCCAGTAGTATAATCGGGAGCGGGGAGCTGTTTTTT. Protein sequence: CASSIIGSGELFF.

The CDR3 sequence: CASSQTSVAYEQYF. CDR3 DNA: TGTGCCAGCAGCCAGACTAGCGTGGCCTACGAGCAGTACTTC. This chain joins TRBV6-1 and TRBJ2-7, with TRBD2 identical over 8 bases. The ends lost 6 bases at V and 2 bases at J; junction bases unmatched: 6. The CDR3 has 14 residues. The germline V gene encodes CDR1 MNHNS and CDR2 SASEGT.

This chain uses TRBV4-3 with TRBJ2-1, with a possible D match to TRBD2 (5 bases). Trimming shortened V by 0 bases and J by 7 bases, and 13 bases separated the two germline ends. CDR1 is LGHNA and CDR2 is YSLEER in the germline V gene. The CDR3 has 15 amino acids. CDR3 DNA: TGCGCCAGCAGCCAAGATTCGGGAAGAGGGAATGAGCAGTTCTTC. This encodes CASSQDSGRGNEQFF.

This chain uses TRBV18 with TRBJ1-3, with D unclear. CDR3 length equals 15 residues. Germline lookup yields CDR1 KGHSH and CDR2 LQKENI. The germline V and J ends were trimmed by 2 bases and 0 bases, with 8 bases remaining between them. The CDR3: CASSPWSSSGNTIYF. The CDR3 DNA sequence: TGTGCCAGCTCACCATGGTCGAGCTCTGGAAACACCATATATTTT.

The chain has TRBV7-8 and TRBJ2-3, with 15 nucleotides matching TRBD2. Trimming removed 6 bases from V and 0 bases from J; junction bases left unmatched: 7. Per the germline V gene, CDR1 is SGHVS and CDR2 is FQNEAQ. This CDR3 is 18 amino acids long. The chain's CDR3 is CASRSWTSGRASTDTQYF. The CDR3 nucleotides are TGTGCCAGCAGGTCCTGGACTAGCGGGAGGGCCAGCACAGATACGCAGTATTTT.

The V and J genes are TRBV28 and TRBJ2-6, with TRBD1 matching 8 bases. Germline V gene sequence: CDR1 MDHEN, CDR2 SYDVKM. The CDR3 runs to 18 residues. Germline trimming cut 4 bases from V and 5 bases from J; bases unmatched to any gene: 13. The CDR3 DNA is TGTGCCAGCAGTTCTGGGACAGGTGATCCGCGGAGGGCCAACGTCCTGACTTTC. Translating it yields CASSSGTGDPRRANVLTF.

The V and J genes are TRBV10-3 and TRBJ2-4; D perhaps matches TRBD2 (6 bases). CDR1 is ENHRY, CDR2 SYGVKD, per germline. Deletions cut 8 bases from V and 1 base from J, with 21 bases between. CDR3 length: 17 residues. This CDR3 reads CAIGGGALQGAKNIQYF. The CDR3 DNA reads TGTGCCATCGGTGGAGGGGCCCTCCAAGGGGCCAAAAACATTCAGTACTTC.

The chain couples TRBV6-5 to TRBJ1-2; D remains ambiguous. The CDR3 is 14 residues long. The V gene's germline CDR1 is MNHEY and CDR2 SVGAGI. V was clipped by 5 bases and J by 8 bases, with 18 bases between them. Here the CDR3 DNA reads TGTGCCAGCAGTCCTTCGAGGGCGGTCGGGGGCTACACCTTC. This encodes CASSPSRAVGGYTF.

The chain is built from TRBV7-2 and TRBJ2-3; D unclear. V was trimmed by 2 bases and J by 4 bases, leaving 7 bases between them. Germline CDR1 reads SGHTA; CDR2 reads FQGNSA. This CDR3 region has 13 residues. In nucleotides, the CDR3 is TGTGCCAGCAGCTTATTCGGCGCAGATACGCAGTATTTT. The encoded protein is CASSLFGADTQYF. The complete variable domain, with remaining parts taken from reference TRBV7-2 and TRBJ2-3, reads GAGVSQSPSNKVTEKGKDVELRCDPISGHTALYWYRQSLGQGLEFLIYFQGNSAPDKSGLPSDRFSAERTGGSVSTLTIQRTQQEDSAVYLCASSLFGADTQYFGPGTRLTVL.

The CDR3 sequence is CASSIPSGPHQPQHF. CDR3 DNA: TGTGCCAGTAGTATACCCTCCGGCCCCCATCAGCCCCAGCATTTT. This rearrangement joins TRBV19 to TRBJ1-5; the D is unclear. The germline V and J ends were trimmed by 2 bases and 5 bases, with 13 bases remaining between them. This CDR3 has 15 residues. The V gene's germline CDR1 is LNHDA and CDR2 SQIVND (reference sequence).

This chain connects TRBV4-1 to TRBJ2-4; 7 bases line up with TRBD2. Germline V gives CDR1 MGHRA, CDR2 YSYEKL. The CDR3 consists of 16 residues. V lost 0 bases and J lost 6; bases outside the gene matches: 8. This CDR3 is CASSQDIGGRLNIQYF. The CDR3 nucleotides are TGCGCCAGCAGCCAAGATATCGGGGGGAGGCTAAACATTCAGTACTTC.

The chain carries TRBV18 and TRBJ2-3, with D hard to call. The CDR3 length is 17 residues. Germline CDR1 reads KGHSH; CDR2 reads LQKENI. Trimming pared 5 bases from V and 0 bases from J, leaving 18 bases between. Here the CDR3 reads CASSALPPGSSTDTQYF. The CDR3 DNA reads TGTGCCAGCTCAGCACTTCCACCCGGTTCTAGCACAGATACGCAGTATTTT.

This chain uses TRBV5-1 with TRBJ1-1; D not resolved. V lost 2 bases, J lost 6 bases, and 8 bases lay in between. This CDR3 is 12 amino acids long. Germline loops: CDR1 SGHRS, CDR2 YFSETQ. CDR3 sequence reads: CASSFDGPEAFF. The CDR3 DNA sequence: TGCGCCAGCAGCTTTGATGGCCCTGAAGCTTTCTTT.

This rearrangement joins TRBV11-2 to TRBJ2-1; 11 bases line up with TRBD2. The CDR3 has 16 residues. The V gene end was trimmed by 5 bases and the J gene end by 8 bases; junction bases not matched to a gene: 11. The V gene's germline CDR1 is SGHAT and CDR2 FQNNGV. The DNA of the CDR3 is TGTGCCAGCAGCCCCGGGACTAGCGGCGTAGTGTATGAGCAGTTCTTC. Translating it yields CASSPGTSGVVYEQFF.

J is TRBJ2-1 and V is TRBV7-9; D tentatively reads TRBD1 or TRBD2 (5 bases each). The V gene lost 5 bases and the J gene lost 4 bases, with 12 bases spanning the gap. The V gene's germline CDR1 is SEHNR and CDR2 FQNEAQ (reference sequence). This CDR3 is built from 14 residues. The chain's CDR3 is CASSRSGQYNEQFF. DNA of the CDR3: TGTGCCAGCAGCCGGAGCGGACAATACAATGAGCAGTTCTTC.

This clone was counted once. The CDR3 region has the DNA TGTGCCAGCAGTGGCGGGGAAGGAGGGATTTCGGATACGCAGTATTTT. This translates into CASSGGEGGISDTQYF. The rearrangement links TRBV2 to TRBJ2-3; a possible D gene is TRBD2 (6 bases). Trimming pared 4 bases from V and 6 bases from J, leaving 20 bases between. The CDR3 extends over 16 amino acids. Germline assignment: CDR1 SNHLY and CDR2 FYNNEI.

V usage is TRBV28 and J usage is TRBJ2-7, with 14 bases that match TRBD2. The CDR3 is 18 amino acids. V gave up 7 bases and J gave up 0 bases; unmatched junction bases: 11. Germline V gene sequence: CDR1 MDHEN, CDR2 SYDVKM. The DNA of the CDR3 is TGTGCCAGCAAGTATTTGGGACTAGCGGGAGACATCTCCTACGAGCAGTACTTC. It translates to CASKYLGLAGDISYEQYF.

Note on this clone: Additional DNA sequences in this sample encode the identical CDR3. The chain joins TRBV5-4 to TRBJ2-5, with D uncertain. CDR1 SGHNT and CDR2 YYREEE come from the germline V gene (reference sequence). The CDR3 sequence is 13 residues long. The germline V and J ends were trimmed by 0 bases and 5 bases, with 8 bases remaining between them. The CDR3 DNA reads as TGTGCCAGCAGCTTGGGGATCCAGGAGACCCAGTACTTC. This encodes CASSLGIQETQYF.

The rearrangement uses TRBV18 and TRBJ2-5; D is perhaps TRBD1 (6 bases). CDR3 length equals 15 residues. CDR1 is KGHSH and CDR2 is LQKENI in the germline V gene. V lost 0 bases and J lost 5, with 13 bases in between. In DNA, the CDR3 is TGTGCCAGCTCACCACCTATCAGGGGCGAGGAGACCCAGTACTTC. Protein product: CASSPPIRGEETQYF.